This T cell receptor beta chain was sequenced for a study of spatial heterogeneity in lung cancer. One entry per CDR3 protein, called by TCRdb with MiXCR from the 5' RACE reads. The table has a few thousand distinct CDR3 sequences, around 32% seen once; the top ten hold more than 35%. Time point indicated: sample taken at primary tumor resection. Unsorted samples of tumor, nontumor lung or frozen PBMC had their whole RNA sequenced. Concerning this clonotype: As an off-target read in a library built for alpha chains, this beta chain has a frequency of little significance.

The clonotype comes from a female donor with early-stage non-small cell lung cancer. This specimen was PBMCs, taken at surgery.

The CDR3 DNA reads TGTGCCAGCAGCTTTGACCCCGGGAGGGGGCGGTTGAATGAGCAGTTCTTC. Translating gives CASSFDPGRGRLNEQFF. The chain couples TRBV7-9 to TRBJ2-1, with D possibly TRBD2 on 8 matching bases. The CDR3 consists of 17 residues. Deletions cut 3 bases from V and 7 bases from J, with 22 bases between. Germline loops: CDR1 SEHNR, CDR2 FQNEAQ (reference sequence).